This is a list of T cell receptor beta chains from one sample in a study of T cell responses to AZD1222 COVID-19 vaccine. Clones were sequenced by immunoSEQ multiplex PCR, and TCRdb holds only the in-frame ones, with some missing. The repertoire consists of more than 90,000 clones, with around 84% occurring once and the leading ten covering 1.2% to 1.5%. Sample: peripheral blood, taken on day 0 of AZD1222 vaccination. Receptor source: an adult in good health. The CDR3 runs from the conserved cysteine through the conserved F or W. D genes are given only for firm matches. Rows may omit the clone size; those that give it use once, few, many or a size class.

clone_size j_call v_call d_call cdr3_nt cdr3_aa
once TRBJ2-5 TRBV11-2 NA TGTGCCAGCAGCCCCCAAGAGACCCAGTACTTC CASSPQETQYF
NA TRBJ2-7 TRBV6-2/TRBV6-3 TRBD1 TGTGCCAGCAGCAAACGTCGGGACAGGGACCCCTACGAGCAGTACTTC CASSKRRDRDPYEQYF
NA TRBJ1-6 TRBV7-6 NA TGTGCCAGCAGCTCCCTGGGCGGGTCCTATAATTCACCCCTCCACTTT CASSSLGGSYNSPLHF
NA TRBJ1-2 TRBV3-1/TRBV3-2 NA TGTGCCAGCAGCCAAGGAGGGGCTGACTATGGCTACACCTTC CASSQGGADYGYTF
NA TRBJ2-5 TRBV30 NA TGTGCCTGGAGTTCGGGGGCCCAAGAGACCCAGTACTTC CAWSSGAQETQYF
NA TRBJ1-2 TRBV19 NA TGTGCCAGTAGTACCACAGGGTTCTACACCTTC CASSTTGFYTF
NA TRBJ1-2 TRBV10-2 NA TGCGCCAGCAGTGACCCCGTGGGGGTCGGTGGCTACACCTTC CASSDPVGVGGYTF
NA TRBJ1-2 TRBV7-2 NA TGTGCCAGCAGCTTAGCGGGGGTGGCAGGGACCAACTATGGCTACACCTTC CASSLAGVAGTNYGYTF
NA TRBJ1-2 TRBV18 NA TGTGCCAGCTCACCCTCGGGGGGCAACTATGGCTACACCTTC CASSPSGGNYGYTF
NA TRBJ2-7 TRBV2 NA TGTGCCAGCAGTGTCATGGGGCGGTACGAGCAGTACTTC CASSVMGRYEQYF
NA TRBJ1-2 TRBV27 TRBD1 TGTGCCAGCAGTTTAGGGACAGGGTTCTATGGCTACACCTTC CASSLGTGFYGYTF
NA TRBJ2-2 TRBV2 TRBD1 TGTGCCAGCAGTGAAGCCGACAGGGGCGTGATGAACACCGGGGAGCTGTTTTTT CASSEADRGVMNTGELFF
many TRBJ2-4 TRBV7-9 TRBD1 TGTGCCAGCAGCCCGAGAATCGACAGGGATCACATTCAGTACTTC CASSPRIDRDHIQYF
NA TRBJ1-5 TRBV5-6 NA TGTGCCAGCAGCTTGGGGGGGCTGAGCAATCAGCCCCAGCATTTT CASSLGGLSNQPQHF
NA TRBJ2-3 TRBV4-3 TRBD2 TGCGCCAGCAGCCAAGATCTAGCGGGAGGGCCCACAGATACGCAGTATTTT CASSQDLAGGPTDTQYF
NA TRBJ2-1 TRBV5-6 NA TGTGCCACCCGGCAAGAGGGGGGATACAATGAGCAGTTCTTC CATRQEGGYNEQFF
NA TRBJ2-1 TRBV7-9 NA TGTGCCAGCAGCGGATACAATGAGCAGTTCTTC CASSGYNEQFF
NA TRBJ1-5 TRBV7-2 NA TGTGCCAGCAGCCCACATGGCAATCAGCCCCAGCATTTT CASSPHGNQPQHF
NA TRBJ1-1 TRBV28 NA TGTGCCAGCAGTTTCCAGGGCGGGGGGAACACTGAAGCTTTCTTT CASSFQGGGNTEAFF
few TRBJ1-2 TRBV7-9 NA TGTGCCAGCAGGGAGGCGGGGAGCAGTTCTGGCTACACCTTC CASREAGSSSGYTF
NA TRBJ1-2 TRBV4-1 NA TGCGCCAGCAGCCAAGGCTATACCGGGACCTATGGCTACACCTTC CASSQGYTGTYGYTF
NA TRBJ2-2 TRBV9 TRBD2 TGTGCCAGCAGCCGTACTATCGGGACTAGCGGGAGGGCGAACACCGGGGAGCTGTTTTTT CASSRTIGTSGRANTGELFF
NA TRBJ2-3 TRBV30 NA TGTGCCGGGGACCCGGGGACAGATACGCAGTATTTT CAGDPGTDTQYF
NA TRBJ1-2 TRBV7-2 NA TGTGCCAGCAGCACGCCAGGGGAAAGGCTTGCCTATGGCTACACCTTC CASSTPGERLAYGYTF
NA TRBJ2-2 TRBV6-5 NA TGTGCCAGCAGTTTAACAATCACCGGGGAGCTGTTTTTT CASSLTITGELFF
few TRBJ2-2 TRBV4-2 TRBD2 TGTGCCAGCAGCCTGAAGGGAGGGAGGGACACCGGGGAGCTGTTTTTT CASSLKGGRDTGELFF
few TRBJ1-1 TRBV2 NA TGTGCCAGCAGCCTACAGGGACCGAACACTGAAGCTTTCTTT CASSLQGPNTEAFF
NA TRBJ1-5 TRBV10-1 NA TGCGCCAGCAGTGAGTCCCCCATGGTAGGTCAGCCCCAGCATTTT CASSESPMVGQPQHF
few TRBJ2-7 TRBV11-3 NA TGTGCCAGCAGCTTAGATCTGGGGGTCGAGCAGTACTTC CASSLDLGVEQYF
NA TRBJ2-6 TRBV5-4 NA TGTGCCAGCAGCTCTCCCGGGAACTCTGGGGCCAACGTCCTGACTTTC CASSSPGNSGANVLTF
many TRBJ2-1 TRBV11-3 NA TGTGCCAGCAGCTTAGGACGAAACAATGAGCAGTTCTTC CASSLGRNNEQFF
NA TRBJ1-1 TRBV7-8 NA TGTGCCAGCAGCTTAGTAAACAGCCTAGTAATGAACACTGAAGCTTTCTTT CASSLVNSLVMNTEAFF
once TRBJ1-1 TRBV5-3 NA TGTGCCAGAAGCCCTCCTTTTATGAACACTGAAGCTTTCTTT CARSPPFMNTEAFF
NA TRBJ1-2 TRBV5-4 TRBD1 TGTGCCAGCAGCCGGGACAGGAACTATGGCTACACCTTC CASSRDRNYGYTF
NA TRBJ1-1 TRBV28 TRBD1 TGTGCCAGCAGCCAGGACAGGCCTCCTGAAGCTTTCTTT CASSQDRPPEAFF
NA TRBJ2-5 TRBV30 NA TGTGCCTGGAGTGTATCGACTTTGTACCAAGAGACCCAGTACTTC CAWSVSTLYQETQYF
NA TRBJ1-5 TRBV19 NA TGTGCCAGTAGTATTCCGGCGTATAGCAATCAGCCCCAGCATTTT CASSIPAYSNQPQHF
NA TRBJ2-1 TRBV14 NA TGTGCCAGCAGCCAAGTTACGTTGGCTGAGCAGTTCTTC CASSQVTLAEQFF
NA TRBJ2-1 TRBV7-2 TRBD2 TGTGCCAGCAGACCCAGGGGGGCCAGCGGGAGGGCCAATGAGCAGTTCTTC CASRPRGASGRANEQFF
NA TRBJ1-1 TRBV6-2/TRBV6-3 NA TGTGCCAGCAGTGGGGACGTCAGGGTCGCTGAAGCTTTCTTT CASSGDVRVAEAFF
NA TRBJ1-2 TRBV28 NA TGTGCCAGCAGCCCCCGGACAGCTAACTATGGCTACACCTTC CASSPRTANYGYTF
NA TRBJ2-1 TRBV30 NA TGTGCCTGGACTCCAGGCGGGACAATCAATGAGCAGTTCTTC CAWTPGGTINEQFF